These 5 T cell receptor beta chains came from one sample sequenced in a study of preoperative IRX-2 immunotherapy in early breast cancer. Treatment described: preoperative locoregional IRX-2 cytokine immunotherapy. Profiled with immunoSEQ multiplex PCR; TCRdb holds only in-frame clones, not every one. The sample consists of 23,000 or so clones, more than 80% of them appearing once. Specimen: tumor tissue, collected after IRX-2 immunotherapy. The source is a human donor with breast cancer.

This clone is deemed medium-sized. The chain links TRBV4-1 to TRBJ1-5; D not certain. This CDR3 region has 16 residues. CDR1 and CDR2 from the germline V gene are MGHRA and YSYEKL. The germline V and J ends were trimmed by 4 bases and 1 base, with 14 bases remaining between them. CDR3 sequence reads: CASSLELAGSNQPQHF. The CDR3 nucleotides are TGCGCCAGCAGCCTCGAGTTGGCGGGCAGCAATCAGCCCCAGCATTTT.

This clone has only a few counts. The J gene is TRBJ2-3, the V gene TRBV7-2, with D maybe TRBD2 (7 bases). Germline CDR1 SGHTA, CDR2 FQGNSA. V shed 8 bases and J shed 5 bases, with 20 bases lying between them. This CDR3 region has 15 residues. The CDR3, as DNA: TGTGCCAGCGGCCTTGGGGGGGGCCGAAAAGATACGCAGTATTTT. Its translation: CASGLGGGRKDTQYF.

The CDR3 sequence: CASSREQLYGYTF. For the CDR3, the DNA is TGTGCCAGCAGCCGGGAGCAGCTCTATGGCTACACCTTC. The J gene is TRBJ1-2, the V gene TRBV7-8, with no clear D. V lost 5 bases and J 4 bases, leaving 11 bases between the germline ends. Germline values: CDR1 SGHVS, CDR2 FQNEAQ. This CDR3 comprises 13 residues.

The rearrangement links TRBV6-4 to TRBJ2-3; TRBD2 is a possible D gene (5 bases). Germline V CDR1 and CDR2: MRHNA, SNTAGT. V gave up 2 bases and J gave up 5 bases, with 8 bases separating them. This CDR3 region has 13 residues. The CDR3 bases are TGTGCCAGCAGTGACGGGAGAAGAGATACGCAGTATTTT. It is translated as CASSDGRRDTQYF.

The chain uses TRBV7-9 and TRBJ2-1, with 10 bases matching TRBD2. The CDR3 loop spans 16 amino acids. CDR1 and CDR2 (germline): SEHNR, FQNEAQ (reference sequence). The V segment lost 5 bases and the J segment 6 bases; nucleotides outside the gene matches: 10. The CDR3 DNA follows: TGTGCCAGCAGCGGCCAATTCGAGCGGGGGGGCAATGAGCAGTTCTTC. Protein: CASSGQFERGGNEQFF.